This is a list of T cell receptor beta chains from one sample in a study of T-cell reconstitution after alpha-beta-depleted transplantation in children. TCRdb itself ran the PCR reads through MiXCR, one entry per CDR3 protein. Among about 460,000 distinct CDR3 sequences, over 9.5% were seen once, and the ten largest hold 2% to 2.5%. The sample consisted of PBMCs, taken before TCRalphabeta/CD19-depleted stem cell transplant. Every receptor here comes from a child younger than 10 with inherited bone marrow failure, due to receive a stem cell transplant. CDR3s include the opening cysteine and the closing phenylalanine or tryptophan. Each record gives: V gene, D gene, clone size, J gene, CDR3 protein, CDR3 DNA. D genes are given only for firm matches. Expanded clones are given a class, and other clones once, few, many or no size at all.

V gene: TRBV4-3
D gene: .
clone size: .
J gene: TRBJ1-1
CDR3 protein: CASSQVWGAMNTEAFF
CDR3 DNA: TGCGCCAGCAGCCAAGTCTGGGGCGCTATGAACACTGAAGCTTTCTTT

V gene: TRBV4-1
D gene: .
clone size: many
J gene: TRBJ1-2
CDR3 protein: CASSQGLGRTNYGYTF
CDR3 DNA: TGCGCCAGCAGCCAAGGACTTGGCAGAACTAACTATGGCTACACCTTC

V gene: TRBV28
D gene: .
clone size: many
J gene: TRBJ1-1
CDR3 protein: CASSLTTEAFF
CDR3 DNA: TGTGCCAGCAGTTTGACAACCGAAGCTTTCTTT

V gene: TRBV11-2
D gene: TRBD2
clone size: many
J gene: TRBJ2-7
CDR3 protein: CASSFDPYREGGGEQYF
CDR3 DNA: TGTGCCAGCAGCTTTGATCCATACCGGGAGGGCGGGGGCGAGCAGTACTTC

V gene: TRBV3-1
D gene: TRBD2
clone size: .
J gene: TRBJ2-5
CDR3 protein: CASSSAHSGSPETQYF
CDR3 DNA: TGTGCCAGCAGCTCCGCCCATAGCGGGAGTCCAGAGACCCAGTACTTC

V gene: TRBV5-4
D gene: TRBD2
clone size: many
J gene: TRBJ2-3
CDR3 protein: CASRTGLAGVDTQYF
CDR3 DNA: TGTGCCAGCAGAACGGGACTAGCGGGAGTAGATACGCAGTATTTT

V gene: TRBV12-3/TRBV12-4
D gene: .
clone size: many
J gene: TRBJ2-5
CDR3 protein: CASSPTQYQETQYF
CDR3 DNA: TGTGCCAGCAGTCCTACTCAGTACCAAGAGACCCAGTACTTC

V gene: TRBV4-2
D gene: .
clone size: many
J gene: TRBJ2-5
CDR3 protein: CASSPVGAGMETQYF
CDR3 DNA: TGTGCCAGCAGCCCAGTGGGGGCGGGAATGGAGACCCAGTACTTC

V gene: TRBV6-5
D gene: .
clone size: few
J gene: TRBJ1-5
CDR3 protein: CASSHASVRGGNQPQHF
CDR3 DNA: TGTGCCAGCAGTCACGCCTCGGTCAGGGGCGGCAATCAGCCCCAGCATTTT

V gene: TRBV12-3/TRBV12-4
D gene: .
clone size: many
J gene: TRBJ2-3
CDR3 protein: CASTPRQSYTDTQYF
CDR3 DNA: TGTGCCAGCACCCCCAGACAGAGCTACACAGATACGCAGTATTTT

V gene: TRBV6-1
D gene: .
clone size: many
J gene: TRBJ2-7
CDR3 protein: CASRSEAADPYEQYF
CDR3 DNA: TGTGCCAGCAGGAGCGAGGCAGCCGATCCCTACGAGCAGTACTTC

V gene: TRBV13
D gene: .
clone size: many
J gene: TRBJ1-2
CDR3 protein: CASSLRNYGYTF
CDR3 DNA: TGTGCCAGCAGCTTAAGAAACTATGGCTACACCTTC

V gene: TRBV4-3
D gene: TRBD2
clone size: many
J gene: TRBJ2-2
CDR3 protein: CASSQEAGVGTGELFF
CDR3 DNA: TGCGCCAGCAGCCAAGAGGCGGGAGTGGGCACCGGGGAGCTGTTTTTT

V gene: TRBV12-3/TRBV12-4
D gene: .
clone size: .
J gene: TRBJ1-1
CDR3 protein: CASSFTAATEAFF
CDR3 DNA: TGTGCCAGCAGTTTTACAGCGGCCACTGAAGCTTTCTTT

V gene: TRBV5-1
D gene: TRBD2
clone size: many
J gene: TRBJ2-1
CDR3 protein: CASSLELAGVHEQFF
CDR3 DNA: TGCGCCAGCAGCTTGGAACTAGCGGGAGTTCATGAGCAGTTCTTC

V gene: TRBV18
D gene: .
clone size: few
J gene: TRBJ1-1
CDR3 protein: CASSLNVNTEAFF
CDR3 DNA: TGTGCCAGCTCACTGAATGTGAACACTGAAGCTTTCTTT

V gene: TRBV25-1
D gene: .
clone size: many
J gene: TRBJ2-2
CDR3 protein: CASSEPTPGELFF
CDR3 DNA: TGTGCCAGCAGTGAACCTACACCGGGGGAGCTGTTTTTT

V gene: TRBV6-1
D gene: TRBD2
clone size: few
J gene: TRBJ2-2
CDR3 protein: CAATRGLAKTGELFF
CDR3 DNA: TGTGCCGCAACAAGGGGACTAGCGAAGACCGGGGAGCTGTTTTTT

V gene: TRBV4-3
D gene: .
clone size: many
J gene: TRBJ2-5
CDR3 protein: CASSQDWLRVKETQYF
CDR3 DNA: TGCGCCAGCAGCCAAGATTGGCTTCGAGTCAAAGAGACCCAGTACTTC

V gene: TRBV5-4
D gene: .
clone size: .
J gene: TRBJ1-1
CDR3 protein: CASSAWTDTEAFF
CDR3 DNA: TGTGCCAGCAGCGCCTGGACAGACACTGAAGCTTTCTTT

V gene: TRBV28
D gene: TRBD1
clone size: many
J gene: TRBJ2-7
CDR3 protein: CASSFTPGQGYYEQYF
CDR3 DNA: TGTGCCAGCAGTTTTACCCCGGGACAGGGGTACTACGAGCAGTACTTC

V gene: TRBV6-2/TRBV6-3
D gene: .
clone size: many
J gene: TRBJ2-7
CDR3 protein: CASSNGAYEQYF
CDR3 DNA: TGTGCCAGCAGCAACGGGGCCTACGAGCAGTACTTC

V gene: TRBV28
D gene: .
clone size: many
J gene: TRBJ2-4
CDR3 protein: CASSPDTGENIQYF
CDR3 DNA: TGTGCCAGCAGCCCGGACACTGGAGAAAACATTCAGTACTTC

V gene: TRBV30
D gene: .
clone size: many
J gene: TRBJ2-3
CDR3 protein: CAWSGYQGDTQYF
CDR3 DNA: TGTGCCTGGAGTGGATACCAAGGAGATACGCAGTATTTT

V gene: TRBV5-1
D gene: TRBD1
clone size: many
J gene: TRBJ2-3
CDR3 protein: CASKPGQTSTDTQYF
CDR3 DNA: TGCGCCAGCAAACCGGGACAGACGAGCACAGATACGCAGTATTTT

V gene: TRBV10-3
D gene: .
clone size: many
J gene: TRBJ2-1
CDR3 protein: CASDPGGDRYNEQFF
CDR3 DNA: TGTGCCTCGGATCCCGGTGGGGACCGCTACAATGAGCAGTTCTTC

V gene: TRBV6-5
D gene: .
clone size: many
J gene: TRBJ2-1
CDR3 protein: CASSTPGGNEQFF
CDR3 DNA: TGTGCCAGCAGTACTCCCGGGGGCAATGAGCAGTTCTTC

V gene: TRBV20-1
D gene: TRBD2
clone size: .
J gene: TRBJ2-1
CDR3 protein: CSAREGGRTEQFF
CDR3 DNA: TGCAGTGCTAGAGAGGGGGGGAGGACTGAGCAGTTCTTC

V gene: TRBV5-6
D gene: TRBD2
clone size: .
J gene: TRBJ2-2
CDR3 protein: CASRLGLAGGPYTGELFF
CDR3 DNA: TGTGCCAGCAGGTTAGGACTAGCGGGAGGGCCGTACACCGGGGAGCTGTTTTTT

V gene: TRBV9
D gene: .
clone size: many
J gene: TRBJ2-4
CDR3 protein: CASSAQEDIQYF
CDR3 DNA: TGTGCCAGCAGCGCACAGGAGGACATTCAGTACTTC

V gene: TRBV6-5
D gene: .
clone size: few
J gene: TRBJ1-2
CDR3 protein: CASSQLGAWGYTF
CDR3 DNA: TGTGCCAGCAGTCAACTCGGGGCTTGGGGCTACACCTTC

V gene: TRBV4-1
D gene: .
clone size: .
J gene: TRBJ2-6
CDR3 protein: CASSRAEAPGANVLTF
CDR3 DNA: TGCGCCAGCAGCCGGGCGGAGGCACCTGGGGCCAACGTCCTGACTTTC